This entry describes one T cell receptor (beta chain). What it binds is not known. This entry is derived from a study of cytomegalovirus exposure and HLA in healthy donors. Across the study: The use of the same platform for the 95 to 150 validation repertoires and the 600 to 800 first-cohort repertoires was reported by a later analysis. Study-wide results and caveats: Associated with cytomegalovirus, according to the listing, were 150 to 200 TCR beta chains. There were three CMV-associated chains whose specificity for CMV antigens was confirmed in vitro.

The donors formed part of the roughly 120-subject validation cohort, distinct from the roughly 630-subject first cohort. Here immunoSEQ multiplex PCR was the method, and the copy in TCRdb shows in-frame clones only, minus some. The table has approximately 170,000 clones, roughly nine tenths seen once; the top ten hold 3% to 3.5%. This TCR was recovered from a woman aged 18 to 35 in good health and CMV-seropositive. Sample: PBMCs.

Here the CDR3 reads CASSLAGGGIGYTF. CDR3 DNA sequence: TGTGCCAGCAGCTTAGCTGGAGGGGGCATAGGCTACACCTTC. The gene calls are TRBV7-9 and TRBJ1-2; TRBD1 matches at 7 bases. Germline CDR1 is SEHNR and CDR2 is FQNEAQ (reference sequence). J gave up 8 bases and V 0 bases, and 6 bases lay outside the gene matches. The length of the CDR3 is 14 residues.